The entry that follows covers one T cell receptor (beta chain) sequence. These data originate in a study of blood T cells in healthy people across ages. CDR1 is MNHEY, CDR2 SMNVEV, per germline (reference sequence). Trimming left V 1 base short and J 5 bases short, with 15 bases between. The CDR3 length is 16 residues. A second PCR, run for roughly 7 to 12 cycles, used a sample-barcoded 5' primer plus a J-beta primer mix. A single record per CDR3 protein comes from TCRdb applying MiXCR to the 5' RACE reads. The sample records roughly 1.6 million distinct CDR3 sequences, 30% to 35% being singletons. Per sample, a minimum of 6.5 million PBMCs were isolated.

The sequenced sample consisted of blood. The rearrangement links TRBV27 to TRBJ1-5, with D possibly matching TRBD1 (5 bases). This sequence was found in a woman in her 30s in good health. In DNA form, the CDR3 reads TGTGCCAGCAGTTTATGGGGGGAGGTCAAAGATCAGCCCCAGCATTTT. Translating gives CASSLWGEVKDQPQHF.